The 8 T cell receptor beta chains below were found in one sample sequenced in a study of beta chain features in type 1 diabetes (dated by TCRdb to the late 2010s). Library generation was performed with the immunoSEQ multiplex PCR assay. The High Capacity cDNA Reverse Transcription Kit was used to reverse transcribe all of the isolated RNA, meaning that expressed TCRB transcripts were what got sequenced. The source is immuneACCESS, and TCRdb retained only in-frame sequences with V and J called. Part of the clones is not carried over; for the studies checked, unresolved V genes explain less than half of this, and the remainder is unexplained. This sample gives 500,000 to 700,000 clones in total; around 15% of them show up just once. Approximately 0.093% of the sample is taken by the ten largest. Sample: naive CD4+ T cells from blood. Sample cell subset or site, as interpreted from the label and publication: true naive CD4+ T cells. The receptors come from a man between 18 and 29 years old in good health.

Only a few counts were recorded for this clone. The same CDR3 can be traced to other DNA sequences in this sample. The chain links TRBV7-2 to TRBJ2-7, with D maybe TRBD1 (8 bases). The CDR3 extends over 13 amino acids. V dropped 3 bases and J dropped 7 bases, with 13 bases sitting between them. Germline CDR1 and CDR2: SGHTA and FQGNSA. CDR3 residues: CASSLDREGEQYF. The CDR3 nucleotides read TGTGCCAGCAGCTTGGACAGGGAGGGAGAGCAGTACTTC.

This clone showed up just a few times. The chain couples TRBV5-4 to TRBJ2-2, with a weak D call TRBD2 (6 bases). The length of the CDR3 is 14 residues. Deletions cut 4 bases from V and 7 bases from J, with 14 bases between. The germline V gene has CDR1 SGHNT and CDR2 YYREEE (reference sequence). The chain's CDR3 is CASSRRDSLGELFF. CDR3 coding DNA: TGTGCCAGCAGCCGCCGGGACTCCCTCGGGGAGCTGTTTTTT. Together with reference TRBV5-4 and TRBJ2-2, the CDR3 gives the full variable domain: ETGVTQSPTHLIKTRGQQVTLRCSSQSGHNTVSWYQQALGQGPQFIFQYYREEENGRGNFPPRFSGLQFPNYSSELNVNALELDDSALYLCASSRRDSLGELFFGEGSRLTVL.

The V and J genes are TRBV18 and TRBJ2-5; tentatively, D is TRBD1 (6 bases). The CDR3 is 14 amino acids. Germline lookup yields CDR1 KGHSH and CDR2 LQKENI. Trimming cost V 5 bases and J 3 bases, with 13 bases left between them. The CDR3 region is CASSSLDRKETQYF. The CDR3 DNA reads as TGTGCCAGCTCATCCCTTGACAGGAAAGAGACCCAGTACTTC.

This clone was picked up a small number of times. The rearrangement links TRBV5-1 to TRBJ2-3; TRBD2 matches 8 bases. The CDR3 totals 17 residues. CDR1 SGHRS and CDR2 YFSETQ come from the germline V gene. The J segment lost 3 bases and the V segment lost 2 bases, leaving 11 bases of the junction unmatched. This chain's CDR3 is CASSFLETGGPTDTQYF. CDR3 coding DNA: TGCGCCAGCAGCTTTTTGGAAACGGGGGGGCCGACAGATACGCAGTATTTT.

This clone was found a few times. At the DNA level, this CDR3 is encoded by other sequences in the same sample as well. CDR3 residues: CASSVDGGNYGYTF. In nucleotides, the CDR3 is TGTGCCAGCAGCGTAGATGGAGGCAACTATGGCTACACCTTC. This chain joins TRBV9 and TRBJ1-2; D is unclear. Germline V gene data show CDR1 as SGDLS and CDR2 as YYNGEE. CDR3 length: 14 residues. Trimming shortened V by 0 bases and J by 2 bases, and 8 bases separated the two germline ends.

This clone has more than one count but fewer than ten. The chain has TRBV7-2 and TRBJ2-5; 7 bases line up with TRBD1. The CDR3 is 17 residues long. The germline CDR1 and CDR2 sequences are SGHTA and FQGNSA. Trimming took 6 bases from V and 1 from J; bases not matched to a gene: 14. DNA of the CDR3: TGTGCCAGCAGTCTCGGGGACAGATTTGCCTCCCAAGAGACCCAGTACTTC. Its protein product is CASSLGDRFASQETQYF.

V and J are TRBV9 and TRBJ2-7; TRBD2 aligns across 8 bases. CDR3 length: 17 residues. Trimming removed 4 bases from V and 4 bases from J; junction bases left unmatched: 16. Germline CDR1 is SGDLS and CDR2 is YYNGEE. The CDR3 DNA follows: TGTGCCAGCAGCTCCCCCGCCGGTATGAGCGGGAGTTACGAGCAGTACTTC. It encodes CASSSPAGMSGSYEQYF.

CDR3 bases: TGTGCCAGCAGCTTGTATTTGGAGGGATCTGAAGCTTTCTTT. This encodes CASSLYLEGSEAFF. The chain carries TRBV5-4 and TRBJ1-1, with D uncertain. CDR1 and CDR2 from the germline V gene are SGHNT and YYREEE (reference sequence). The CDR3 has 14 amino acids. Trimming removed 1 base from V and 6 bases from J, with 13 bases in between.